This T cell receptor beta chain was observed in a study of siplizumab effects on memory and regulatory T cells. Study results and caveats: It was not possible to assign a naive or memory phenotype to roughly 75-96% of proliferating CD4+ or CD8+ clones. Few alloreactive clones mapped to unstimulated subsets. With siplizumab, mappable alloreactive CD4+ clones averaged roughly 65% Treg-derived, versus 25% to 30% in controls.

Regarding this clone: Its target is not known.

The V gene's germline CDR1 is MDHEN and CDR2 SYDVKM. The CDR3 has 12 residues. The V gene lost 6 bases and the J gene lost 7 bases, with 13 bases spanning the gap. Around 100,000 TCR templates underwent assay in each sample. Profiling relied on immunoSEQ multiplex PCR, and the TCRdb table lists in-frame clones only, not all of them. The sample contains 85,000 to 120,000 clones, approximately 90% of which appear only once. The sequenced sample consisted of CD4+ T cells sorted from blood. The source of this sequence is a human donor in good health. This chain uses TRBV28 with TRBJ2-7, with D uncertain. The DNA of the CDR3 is TGTGCCAGCAGCACACTGCCTAGAGAGCAGTACTTC. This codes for CASSTLPREQYF. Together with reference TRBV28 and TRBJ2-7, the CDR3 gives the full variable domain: DVKVTQSSRYLVKRTGEKVFLECVQDMDHENMFWYRQDPGLGLRLIYFSYDVKMKEKGDIPEGYSVSREKKERFSLILESASTNQTSMYLCASSTLPREQYFGPGTRLTVT.